Following are 20 T cell receptor beta chains from one sample sequenced in a study of blood T cell repertoires in COVID-19. The repertoire was sequenced with immunoSEQ multiplex PCR; TCRdb's copy has only in-frame clones and lacks some. The sample includes about 73,000 clones, about 83% of them seen just once. Sequencing was performed on peripheral blood. The receptors were gathered from a man aged 45-60 years with active COVID-19.

This clone was observed a handful of times. This chain uses TRBV27 with TRBJ2-1, with TRBD1 as a possible D gene (5 bases). This CDR3 region has 14 residues. Germline values: CDR1 MNHEY, CDR2 SMNVEV (reference sequence). Deletions cut 5 bases from V and 8 bases from J, with 16 bases between. In nucleotides, the CDR3 is TGTGCCAGCAGTCCCATGACAGACTGGGATGAGCAGTTCTTC. Its protein is CASSPMTDWDEQFF.

The chain uses TRBV9 and TRBJ2-2; 10 nucleotides agree with TRBD1. Germline lookup yields CDR1 SGDLS and CDR2 YYNGEE. CDR3 length equals 17 residues. V lost 3 bases to trimming and J lost 2 bases; unmatched junction nucleotides: 7. This CDR3 is CASSDPRDRGNTGELFF. CDR3 in DNA: TGTGCCAGCAGCGACCCCCGGGACAGGGGTAACACCGGGGAGCTGTTTTTT.

In this sample, this clone turned up once. CDR3 protein: CASSQVGGGAGESQPQHF. Here the CDR3 DNA reads TGTGCCAGCAGCCAAGTAGGGGGTGGGGCAGGGGAGAGTCAGCCCCAGCATTTT. This rearrangement joins TRBV3-1 (or the pseudogene TRBV3-2) to TRBJ1-5; D may be TRBD1 (6 bases). This CDR3 contains 18 residues. Germline CDR1 and CDR2: LGHDT and YNNKEL (reference sequence). V was cut by 1 base and J by 6 bases, with 22 bases left in between.

The chain is built from TRBV7-2 and TRBJ2-3, with TRBD2 identical over 16 bases. CDR1 and CDR2 from the germline V gene are SGHTA and FQGNSA. The CDR3 runs to 16 residues. The V gene end was trimmed by 5 bases and the J gene end by 4 bases; junction bases not matched to a gene: 3. CDR3 coding DNA: TGTGCCAGCAGCGAGGGACTAGCGGGGGGGCCAGATACGCAGTATTTT. As protein: CASSEGLAGGPDTQYF. Using reference TRBV7-2 and TRBJ2-3 for the parts outside the CDR3, the full variable domain is GAGVSQSPSNKVTEKGKDVELRCDPISGHTALYWYRQSLGQGLEFLIYFQGNSAPDKSGLPSDRFSAERTGGSVSTLTIQRTQQEDSAVYLCASSEGLAGGPDTQYFGPGTRLTVL.

This clone was detected a few times. The V call is TRBV12-5, the J call TRBJ1-4; tentative D call: TRBD1 (5 bases). The CDR3 totals 14 residues. Deletions cut 4 bases from V and 8 bases from J, with 14 bases between. Germline-derived CDR1 and CDR2 are LGHNT and FRNRAP. The CDR3 DNA reads TGTGCTAGTGGTTCATGGGACTTTGGCGAAAAACTGTTTTTT. It specifies CASGSWDFGEKLFF.

The chain employs TRBV7-3 and TRBJ2-2; D not certain. Trimming removed 5 bases from V and 0 bases from J, with 13 bases in between. Germline lookup yields CDR1 SGHTA and CDR2 FQGTGA. The CDR3 has 16 residues. This CDR3 reads CASSPFGSANTGELFF. Written as DNA, the CDR3 is TGTGCCAGCAGCCCCTTCGGCAGCGCGAACACCGGGGAGCTGTTTTTT.

This clone was seen once. The rearrangement joins TRBV7-9 to TRBJ2-3; 8 nucleotides agree with TRBD2. Germline CDR1 and CDR2: SEHNR and FQNEAQ (reference sequence). The CDR3 contains 15 residues. V dropped 5 bases and J dropped 9; count of bases not matched to a gene: 13. This chain's CDR3 is CASSPLAGSVLTQYF. As DNA, the CDR3 is TGTGCCAGCAGCCCTTTAGCGGGGTCCGTGTTGACGCAGTATTTT.

This chain uses TRBV20-1 with TRBJ2-7, with 9 nucleotides matching TRBD1. Germline CDR1 reads DFQATT; CDR2 reads SNEGSKA (reference sequence). The CDR3 has 16 residues. Trimming cost V 6 bases and J 0 bases; bases outside gene matches: 12. DNA of the CDR3: TGCAGTGCCAGTTACACAGGGGGCGGTTTCTCCTACGAGCAGTACTTC. It codes for CSASYTGGGFSYEQYF.

V and J are TRBV28 and TRBJ2-3, with TRBD1 identical over 10 bases. Germline lookup yields CDR1 MDHEN and CDR2 SYDVKM. The CDR3 length is 16 residues. V shed 5 bases, J shed 2 bases, and the junction held 7 bases outside the gene matches. CDR3 region: CASSHGTGVLTDTQYF. CDR3 bases: TGTGCCAGCAGTCATGGGACAGGGGTACTCACAGATACGCAGTATTTT.

This clone has a single count. This chain uses TRBV3-1 (or the pseudogene TRBV3-2) with TRBJ1-3, with D tentatively TRBD1 (6 bases). The germline V gene has CDR1 LGHDT and CDR2 YNNKEL (reference sequence). This CDR3 contains 16 residues. V shed 4 bases and J shed 0 bases, with 13 bases lying between them. The CDR3 is CASSLLDRGSGNTIYF. CDR3 bases: TGTGCCAGCAGCCTCCTGGACAGAGGCTCTGGAAACACCATATATTTT.

The V and J genes are TRBV19 and TRBJ1-1; TRBD1 matches at 8 bases. This CDR3 region has 13 residues. Per germline, CDR1 LNHDA and CDR2 SQIVND (reference sequence). The V segment lost 3 bases and the J segment 6 bases; nucleotides outside the gene matches: 3. The CDR3 reads CASSIQGAAEAFF. The CDR3 region has the DNA TGTGCCAGTAGTATTCAGGGGGCGGCTGAAGCTTTCTTT.

This sequence joins TRBV27 and TRBJ1-6; 7 bases align to TRBD1. The CDR3 has 16 amino acids. Losses at the gene ends were 6 bases for V and 5 bases for J; bases not matched to a gene: 10. Germline V gene data show CDR1 as MNHEY and CDR2 as SMNVEV (reference sequence). The CDR3 protein is CASRNFPGQNNSPLHF. CDR3 in DNA: TGTGCCAGCAGGAATTTTCCGGGACAGAATAATTCACCCCTCCACTTT.

This chain joins TRBV28 and TRBJ1-5, with 11 bases fitting TRBD1. The ends lost 5 bases at V and 10 bases at J; junction bases unmatched: 13. Per the germline V gene, CDR1 is MDHEN and CDR2 is SYDVKM. The CDR3 length is 16 residues. The CDR3 protein is CASSQIYGTGGRPQHF. DNA for the CDR3: TGTGCCAGCAGTCAAATCTACGGGACAGGGGGGCGTCCCCAGCATTTT.

This clone was detected once. This chain joins TRBV28 and TRBJ2-3; 7 bases match TRBD2. Germline CDR1 reads MDHEN; CDR2 reads SYDVKM. V was clipped by 2 bases and J by 4 bases; unmatched bases: 9. This CDR3 contains 16 residues. The CDR3, as DNA: TGTGCCAGCAGTTTACCCCGCGGGAGAGGATCAGATACGCAGTATTTT. It codes for CASSLPRGRGSDTQYF. The variable domain in full, completed from reference TRBV28 and TRBJ2-3, reads DVKVTQSSRYLVKRTGEKVFLECVQDMDHENMFWYRQDPGLGLRLIYFSYDVKMKEKGDIPEGYSVSREKKERFSLILESASTNQTSMYLCASSLPRGRGSDTQYFGPGTRLTVL.

The gene calls are TRBV5-5 and TRBJ1-2; 8 bases fit TRBD1. Unmatched junction bases numbered 11, after V lost 2 bases and J lost 5 bases. The CDR3 extends over 16 amino acids. CDR1 and CDR2 (germline): SGHKS, YYEKEE (reference sequence). The DNA for the CDR3 is TGTGCCAGCAGCTTTTCCCACGACAGGGGCCAGTATGGCTACACCTTC. This translates into CASSFSHDRGQYGYTF.

This chain links TRBV7-2 with TRBJ1-2, with D possibly TRBD1 on 6 matching bases. The CDR3 sequence is 16 residues long. CDR1 SGHTA and CDR2 FQGNSA come from the germline V gene. The V end was cut by 1 base, the J end by 4 bases, with 16 bases between. DNA of the CDR3: TGTGCCAGCAGCTTAGACCTCCCCACAGGGAGCTATGGCTACACCTTC. Encoded protein: CASSLDLPTGSYGYTF.

The rearrangement links TRBV14 to TRBJ2-5, with 11 bases that match TRBD2. The junction had 8 bases not matched to a gene; V was cut back by 4 bases and J by 4 bases. This CDR3 is built from 16 residues. Germline CDR1 is SGHDN and CDR2 is FVKESK. The CDR3 loop is CASSPHLSGGAETQYF. The CDR3 region has the DNA TGTGCCAGCAGCCCTCATCTTAGCGGGGGGGCAGAGACCCAGTACTTC. Full variable domain (remainder filled in from reference TRBV14 and TRBJ2-5): EAGVTQFPSHSVIEKGQTVTLRCDPISGHDNLYWYRRVMGKEIKFLLHFVKESKQDESGMPNNRFLAERTGGTYSTLKVQPAELEDSGVYFCASSPHLSGGAETQYFGPGTRLLVL.

This clone occurred a few times. The genes are TRBV5-1 and TRBJ1-1; TRBD1 might be the D (6 bases). CDR1 SGHRS and CDR2 YFSETQ come from the germline V gene. This CDR3 comprises 16 residues. The V end lost 2 bases, the J end lost 0 bases, and 14 bases lay between the germline ends. CDR3 protein: CASSFLQGPVNTEAFF. The CDR3 DNA reads TGCGCCAGCAGCTTTTTACAGGGACCGGTGAACACTGAAGCTTTCTTT.

This clone has just a few counts. This sequence joins TRBV7-9 and TRBJ2-3; 10 bases agree with TRBD1. This CDR3 contains 17 residues. The V gene's germline CDR1 is SEHNR and CDR2 FQNEAQ (reference sequence). V shed 6 bases and J 6 bases; nucleotides not matched to a gene: 15. This CDR3 is CASSPRGGTGAGDTQYF. Here the CDR3 DNA reads TGTGCCAGCAGTCCCCGGGGGGGGACAGGGGCCGGCGATACGCAGTATTTT.

The chain combines TRBV6-2 or TRBV6-3 with TRBJ1-4; 8 bases match TRBD1. Germline V CDR1 and CDR2: MNHEY, SVGEGT. This CDR3 region has 14 residues. V lost 4 bases to trimming and J lost 2 bases; unmatched junction nucleotides: 0. The CDR3 nucleotides read TGTGCCAGCAGTTGGACAGGGACTAATGAAAAACTGTTTTTT. Its translation: CASSWTGTNEKLFF.